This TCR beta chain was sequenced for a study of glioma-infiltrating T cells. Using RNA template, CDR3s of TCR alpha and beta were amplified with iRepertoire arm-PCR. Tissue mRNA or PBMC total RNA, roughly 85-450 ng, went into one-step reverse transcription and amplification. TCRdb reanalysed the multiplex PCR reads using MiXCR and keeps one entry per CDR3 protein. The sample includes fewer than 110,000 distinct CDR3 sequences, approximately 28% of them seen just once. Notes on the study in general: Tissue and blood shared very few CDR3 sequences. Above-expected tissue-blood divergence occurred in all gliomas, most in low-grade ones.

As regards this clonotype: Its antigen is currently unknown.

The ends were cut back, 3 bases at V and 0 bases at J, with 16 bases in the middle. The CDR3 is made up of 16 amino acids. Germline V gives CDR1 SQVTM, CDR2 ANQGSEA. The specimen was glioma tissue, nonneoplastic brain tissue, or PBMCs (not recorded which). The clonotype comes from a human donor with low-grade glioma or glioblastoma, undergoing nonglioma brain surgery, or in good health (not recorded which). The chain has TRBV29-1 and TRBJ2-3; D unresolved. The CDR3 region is CSVERPELYSTDTQYF. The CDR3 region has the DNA TGCAGCGTTGAGCGGCCAGAACTCTATAGCACAGATACGCAGTATTTT.